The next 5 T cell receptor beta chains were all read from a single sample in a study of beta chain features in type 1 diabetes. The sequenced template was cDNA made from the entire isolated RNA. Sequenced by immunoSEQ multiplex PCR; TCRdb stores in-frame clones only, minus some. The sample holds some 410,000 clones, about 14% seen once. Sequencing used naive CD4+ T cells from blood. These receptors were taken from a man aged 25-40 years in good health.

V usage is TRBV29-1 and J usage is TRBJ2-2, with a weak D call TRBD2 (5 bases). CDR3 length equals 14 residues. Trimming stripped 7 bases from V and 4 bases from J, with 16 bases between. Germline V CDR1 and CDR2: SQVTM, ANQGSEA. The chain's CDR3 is CSAGKGRSTGELFF. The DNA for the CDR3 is TGCAGCGCTGGCAAAGGGAGATCCACCGGGGAGCTGTTTTTT.

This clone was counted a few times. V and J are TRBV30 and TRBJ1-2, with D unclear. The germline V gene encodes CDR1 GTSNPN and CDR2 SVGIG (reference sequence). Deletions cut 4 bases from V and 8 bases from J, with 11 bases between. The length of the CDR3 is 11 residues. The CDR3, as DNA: TGTGCCTGGACCCCGGGCCTAGGCTACACCTTC. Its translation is CAWTPGLGYTF.

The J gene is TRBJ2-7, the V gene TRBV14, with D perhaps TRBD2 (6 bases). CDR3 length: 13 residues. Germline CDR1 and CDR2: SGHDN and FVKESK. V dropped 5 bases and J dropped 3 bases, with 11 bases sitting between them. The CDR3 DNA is TGTGCCAGCAGCTGGACGGGGGACTACGAGCAGTACGTC. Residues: CASSWTGDYEQYV.

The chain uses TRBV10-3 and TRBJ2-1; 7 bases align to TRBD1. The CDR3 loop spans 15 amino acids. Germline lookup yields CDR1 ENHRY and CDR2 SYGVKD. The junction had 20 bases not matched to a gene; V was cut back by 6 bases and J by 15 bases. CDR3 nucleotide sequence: TGTGCCATCAGAATCGGGACAGAAAGGGATGAGCATCTGTTCTTC. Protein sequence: CAIRIGTERDEHLFF.

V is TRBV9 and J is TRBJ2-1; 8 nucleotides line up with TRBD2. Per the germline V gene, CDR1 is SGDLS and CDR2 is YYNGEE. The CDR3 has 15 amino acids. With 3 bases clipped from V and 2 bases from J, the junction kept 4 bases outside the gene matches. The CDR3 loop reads CASSAAGAAYNEQFF. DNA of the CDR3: TGTGCCAGCAGCGCAGCGGGAGCGGCCTACAATGAGCAGTTCTTC.